The next 6 T cell receptor beta chains were all read from a single sample in a study of T cell repertoires in cytomegalovirus infection (dated by TCRdb to between 2018 and 2020). TCRdb names Illumina HiSeq 1500 as the instrument used. Using fastp trimming at Q25 and MiXCR clonotype assembly, TCRdb reanalyzed the public sequencing data and kept in-frame beta chains. Each CDR3 protein appears once, grouped with its most common genes and DNA. Recorded for this sample are about 920,000 distinct CDR3 sequences; approximately 30% of them occurred a single time. In total, the top ten clones hold about an eighth of the sample. Their antigen targets remain unknown. The label giving this sample's treatment or condition can be read as: in vitro stimulation with specific CMV peptide epitopes to enrich CMV-specific T cells. This sample comprised cultured CD8+ T cells from PBMCs, obtained from culture after CMV antigen stimulation. The source is a human donor in good health (CMV status not recorded). Some clones in this sample may be carry-over from other donors' samples.

The rearrangement uses TRBV4-3 and TRBJ2-2, with 10 bases identical to TRBD1. CDR3 size: 19 residues. Looked up from germline, CDR1 is LGHNA and CDR2 is YSLEER. Trimming took 4 bases from V and 3 from J; bases not matched to a gene: 14. The CDR3 bases are TGCGCCAGCAGCCCTCTGACAGGGGGCAAGTGGGAACACACCGGGGAGCTGTTTTTT. It codes for CASSPLTGGKWEHTGELFF.

This clonotype was observed a handful of times. This chain uses TRBV24-1 with TRBJ1-5; unclear D gene. This CDR3 is 17 amino acids long. V was shortened by 2 bases and J by 5 bases, with 18 bases between the two germline ends. Germline loops: CDR1 KGHDR, CDR2 SFDVKD. The CDR3 is CATSDSRVGGLDQPQHF. The CDR3 coding sequence is TGTGCCACCAGTGATTCTCGGGTAGGAGGGTTGGATCAGCCCCAGCATTTT.

The CDR3 region has the DNA TGTGCCAGCAGTGGAAACGAGGGCCGGAACGAGCAGTACGTC. Translated, it gives CASSGNEGRNEQYV. This chain joins TRBV25-1 and TRBJ2-7; a weak D match, TRBD2 (5 bases). This CDR3 region has 14 residues. Germline V gene sequence: CDR1 MGHDK, CDR2 SYGVNS. The V end was cut by 4 bases, the J end by 5 bases, with 15 bases between.

The chain uses TRBV19 and TRBJ2-2; D possibly corresponds to TRBD2 (5 bases). V shed 7 bases and J shed 5 bases, with 20 bases lying between them. There are 16 residues in the CDR3. Germline V CDR1 and CDR2: LNHDA, SQIVND (reference sequence). CDR3: CASIPEGIYLTGELFF. As DNA, the CDR3 is TGTGCCAGTATTCCCGAGGGAATATACCTTACCGGGGAGCTGTTTTTT.

This clonotype was picked up a small number of times. J is TRBJ2-2 and V is TRBV20-1; D possibly corresponds to TRBD2 (5 bases). CDR1 is DFQATT and CDR2 is SNEGSKA in the germline V gene (reference sequence). The CDR3 sequence is 12 residues long. V shed 2 bases and J shed 6 bases, with 7 bases lying between them. The CDR3, as DNA: TGCAGTGCTAGAATTAGCGCCGGGGAGCTGTTTTTT. This sequence encodes CSARISAGELFF.

This clonotype has only a few counts. The gene calls are TRBV27 and TRBJ1-1; 11 bases fit TRBD1. Trimming at V came to 1 base and at J to 0 bases, leaving 13 bases not matched to a gene. The CDR3 runs to 20 residues. Per germline, CDR1 MNHEY and CDR2 SMNVEV (reference sequence). CDR3: CASSLLAGTGGKAMNTEAFF. The CDR3 nucleotides are TGTGCCAGCAGTTTATTGGCAGGGACAGGGGGTAAGGCTATGAACACTGAAGCTTTCTTT.